This T cell receptor beta chain was found in a study of blood T cell repertoires in COVID-19. On the study more broadly: Acute-phase and convalescent COVID-19 samples originated in the United States, Italy and Spain. T cells, B-cell-depleted T cells, or PBMCs supplied cDNA or gDNA.

CDR1 is LGHNT, CDR2 FRNRAP, per germline. CDR3 size: 15 residues. Trimming took 2 bases from V and 4 from J, leaving 15 bases between them. In the authors' workflow: Amplification of reference gene primers was used by the study to estimate nucleated cell counts. Measured with immunoSEQ multiplex PCR; TCRdb has only the in-frame clones, and not every one. Clone size and V and J calls were adopted from that table, with D and trimming inferred from the DNA. This table has 15,000 to 20,000 clones, around 82% appearing once. Specimen: peripheral blood. The sequence derives from a man between 35 and 55 years old with active or convalescent COVID-19. The gene calls are TRBV12-5 and TRBJ2-7; weak D call: TRBD1 (6 bases). CDR3: CASGLQQGSGYEQYF. As DNA, the CDR3 is TGTGCTAGTGGTTTGCAACAGGGATCGGGATACGAGCAGTACTTC.